The sequence of this T cell receptor beta chain was determined in a study of cytomegalovirus exposure and HLA in healthy donors. Whole-study results and caveats: TCR sequences were mostly rare, though some public TCRs occurred in many donors. A classifier reportedly called cytomegalovirus status with high sensitivity and specificity.

Sequenced by immunoSEQ multiplex PCR; TCRdb stores in-frame clones only, minus some. The repertoire holds over 110,000 clones, approximately 86% seen once, with less than 9% in the top ten. The donors were members of the roughly 130-subject validation cohort (separate from the roughly 700-subject first cohort). Comment on this clone: Antigen specificity is unknown.

The germline V gene has CDR1 SQVTM and CDR2 ANQGSEA. The V segment lost 6 bases and the J segment 10 bases; nucleotides outside the gene matches: 10. This CDR3 is 13 amino acids long. Sequencing was done on a sample of PBMCs. The chain recombines TRBV29-1 with TRBJ2-1; TRBD1 matches 9 bases. This sequence was found in a man between 18 and 29 years old in good health and CMV-seropositive. The CDR3 is CSVDRGAVEEQFF. For the CDR3, the DNA is TGCAGCGTGGACAGGGGCGCGGTAGAGGAGCAGTTCTTC.